The 19 T cell receptor beta chains below come from one sample, sequenced in a study of blood T cell repertoires in COVID-19. Libraries were prepared by immunoSEQ multiplex PCR; TCRdb keeps only in-frame clonotypes and omits some of them. Of about 210,000 clones in the sample, around 87% were seen once. Sequenced: peripheral blood. The receptor set was obtained from a man in his 60s with acute or convalescent COVID-19.

V usage is TRBV6-5 and J usage is TRBJ2-5, with 8 nucleotides matching TRBD2. CDR3 length equals 14 residues. Germline CDR1 and CDR2: MNHEY and SVGAGI. Trimming at V came to 4 bases and at J to 1 base, leaving 2 bases not matched to a gene. The CDR3 is CASSSGGAQETQYF. The CDR3, as DNA: TGTGCCAGCAGTTCGGGGGGGGCCCAAGAGACCCAGTACTTC.

The chain is built from TRBV6-2 or TRBV6-3 and TRBJ1-1; D remains unclear. This CDR3 is built from 14 residues. V was cut by 6 bases and J by 3 bases, with 14 bases left in between. Germline CDR1 and CDR2: MNHEY and SVGEGT. Here the CDR3 DNA reads TGTGCCAGCAGCGGGCAAGCATCCTACACTGAAGCTTTCTTT. The encoded protein is CASSGQASYTEAFF.

The rearrangement links TRBV2 to TRBJ1-4, with D possibly matching TRBD1 (5 bases). Between the trimmed V and J ends, which lost 10 bases and 8 bases, there was a span of 17 bases. Germline V CDR1 and CDR2: SNHLY, FYNNEI. The CDR3 has 13 residues. CDR3 nucleotides: TGTGCCACCATGGGGGGGGGAGACGAAAAACTGTTTTTT. Translation: CATMGGGDEKLFF.

This clone was seen only a few times. V gene TRBV10-3 combines with J gene TRBJ1-1, with TRBD1 as a possible D gene (6 bases). In germline, CDR1 is ENHRY, CDR2 SYGVKD. The CDR3 runs to 14 residues. Trimming shortened V by 4 bases and J by 10 bases, and 19 bases separated the two germline ends. CDR3 sequence reads: CAISVEMTGGVAFF. DNA for the CDR3: TGTGCCATCAGTGTCGAGATGACAGGTGGCGTAGCTTTCTTT.

This clone was seen just once. The sample carries other DNA sequences with the same CDR3. This chain joins TRBV5-1 and TRBJ2-5; 8 bases are shared with TRBD1. Germline trimming cut 4 bases from V and 2 bases from J; bases unmatched to any gene: 4. The length of the CDR3 is 14 residues. The V gene's germline CDR1 is SGHRS and CDR2 YFSETQ. The CDR3 DNA reads as TGCGCCAGCAGCCCGAGGACAGGGCAAGAGACCCAGTACTTC. The encoded protein is CASSPRTGQETQYF. Full variable domain (remainder filled in from reference TRBV5-1 and TRBJ2-5): KAGVTQTPRYLIKTRGQQVTLSCSPISGHRSVSWYQQTPGQGLQFLFEYFSETQRNKGNFPGRFSGRQFSNSRSEMNVSTLELGDSALYLCASSPRTGQETQYFGPGTRLLVL.

The chain uses TRBV11-3 and TRBJ2-3, with 11 bases lining up with TRBD2. Germline V gene data show CDR1 as SGHNT and CDR2 as YENEEA. This CDR3 spans 16 amino acids. The trim removed 3 bases at V and 3 bases at J, leaving 5 bases unmatched. The CDR3 loop is CASSFLAGGPTDTQYF. The CDR3 DNA is TGTGCCAGCAGCTTCTTAGCGGGGGGGCCTACAGATACGCAGTATTTT.

This chain links TRBV30 with TRBJ1-2; no definite D call. CDR1 and CDR2 from the germline V gene are GTSNPN and SVGIG (reference sequence). Trimming took off 2 bases at V and 0 bases at J, with 10 bases between the two ends. This CDR3 spans 14 amino acids. The CDR3, as DNA: TGTGCCTGGAGTCCGGTCAGGTCTAACTATGGCTACACCTTC. Translating gives CAWSPVRSNYGYTF.

With regard to this clone: At one of its ends the junction is not consistent with the germline gene, which may arise from a read error. The chain has TRBV28 and TRBJ1-5; 7 nucleotides agree with TRBD1. The germline gives CDR1 MDHEN, CDR2 SYDVKM. This CDR3 has 14 amino acids. For the CDR3, the DNA is TGTGCCAGCAGCCCGGGACAGCCCAATCCGCCCCAGCATTTT. Its translation is CASSPGQPNPPQHF.

The chain employs TRBV7-2 and TRBJ1-3, with D perhaps TRBD1 (6 bases). Germline CDR1 reads SGHTA; CDR2 reads FQGNSA. V lost 2 bases and J 0 bases, leaving 8 bases between the germline ends. The CDR3 has 15 amino acids. CDR3 residues: CASSLSGASGNTIYF. CDR3 in DNA: TGTGCCAGCAGCTTATCAGGGGCCTCTGGAAACACCATATATTTT.

CDR3 coding DNA: TGTGCCAGCAGCTCCCCAGTCGGCGGCCATAACTATGGCTACACCTTC. Protein product: CASSSPVGGHNYGYTF. The chain combines TRBV7-2 with TRBJ1-2; no definite D call. The CDR3 has 16 amino acids. CDR1 and CDR2 (germline): SGHTA, FQGNSA. V lost 4 bases, J lost 1 base, and 16 bases lay in between.

The CDR3 region has the DNA TGTGCCAGCCGAGACAGGGGGCGTTACGAGCAGTACTTC. It is translated as CASRDRGRYEQYF. The J gene is TRBJ2-7, the V gene TRBV5-6; 10 bases are a match to TRBD1. The CDR3 sequence is 13 residues long. Trimming at V came to 7 bases and at J to 4 bases, leaving 5 bases not matched to a gene. Per germline, CDR1 SGHDT and CDR2 YYEEEE.

The V gene is TRBV5-1, the J gene TRBJ2-1; D call uncertain. The CDR3 totals 13 residues. Germline V gene data show CDR1 as SGHRS and CDR2 as YFSETQ. The V and J ends lost 0 bases and 6 bases respectively, with 7 bases between them. The chain's CDR3 is CASSLAGGNEQFF. The CDR3 DNA reads as TGCGCCAGCAGCTTGGCCGGCGGCAATGAGCAGTTCTTC.

The rearrangement links TRBV19 to TRBJ1-1; 10 bases agree with TRBD1. Trimming removed 2 bases from V and 4 bases from J; junction bases left unmatched: 1. Germline CDR1 and CDR2: LNHDA and SQIVND (reference sequence). The CDR3 runs to 14 residues. The CDR3 loop is CASSIRTGGTEAFF. The CDR3 bases are TGTGCCAGTAGTATACGGACAGGGGGCACTGAAGCTTTCTTT.

This chain joins TRBV9 and TRBJ2-3; weak D call: TRBD2 (6 bases). With 2 bases removed from V and 2 bases from J, the gap between germline ends came to 12 bases. Germline assignment: CDR1 SGDLS and CDR2 YYNGEE. The CDR3 totals 15 residues. Here the CDR3 reads CASSVGRGTTDTQYF. DNA for the CDR3: TGTGCCAGCAGCGTGGGGCGGGGAACCACAGATACGCAGTATTTT. Based on the CDR3 plus reference TRBV9 and TRBJ2-3, the full variable domain is DSGVTQTPKHLITATGQRVTLRCSPRSGDLSVYWYQQSLDQGLQFLIQYYNGEERAKGNILERFSAQQFPDLHSELNLSSLELGDSALYFCASSVGRGTTDTQYFGPGTRLTVL.

This clone was seen just once. The chain combines TRBV18 with TRBJ2-5; the D gene is possibly TRBD2 (5 bases). V gave up 2 bases and J gave up 4 bases, with 20 bases separating them. This CDR3 region has 17 residues. CDR1 and CDR2 (germline): KGHSH, LQKENI. CDR3 protein: CASSPFLGGLNPETQYF. In DNA form, the CDR3 reads TGTGCCAGCTCACCATTCTTGGGCGGGCTGAATCCAGAGACCCAGTACTTC.

The J gene is TRBJ2-5, the V gene TRBV7-6; TRBD2 agrees at 11 bases. The V segment lost 5 bases and the J segment 0 bases; nucleotides outside the gene matches: 17. CDR1 and CDR2 (germline): SGHVS, FNYEAQ. This CDR3 is built from 20 residues. CDR3 DNA sequence: TGTGCCAGCAGCCGAGCGCGCCCGACTAGCGGGGTTACCGACCAAGAGACCCAGTACTTC. It is translated as CASSRARPTSGVTDQETQYF.

J is TRBJ2-1 and V is TRBV2; D is unclear. Germline CDR1 and CDR2: SNHLY and FYNNEI. This CDR3 contains 12 residues. Trimming removed 7 bases at V and 9 bases at J, with 13 bases between. CDR3 region: CASTPLLIEQFF. As DNA, the CDR3 is TGTGCCAGCACTCCTTTATTAATTGAGCAGTTCTTC.

The V call is TRBV6-6, the J call TRBJ1-2, with a tentative D call TRBD1 (5 bases). V was clipped by 6 bases and J by 2 bases, with 10 bases between them. The CDR3 spans 13 residues. Looked up from germline, CDR1 is MNHNY and CDR2 is SVGAGI (reference sequence). The CDR3 loop is CASRPGYNYGYTF. The CDR3 DNA reads as TGTGCCAGCAGGCCAGGGTACAACTATGGCTACACCTTC.

As concerns this clone: This same CDR3 is encoded by further DNA sequences in the sample. The genes are TRBV7-2 and TRBJ1-5; D gene ambiguous. The CDR3 consists of 13 residues. In germline, CDR1 is SGHTA, CDR2 FQGNSA. The V end lost 2 bases, the J end lost 4 bases, and 6 bases lay between the germline ends. The CDR3 nucleotides read TGTGCCAGCAGCTTATCCTCGAATCAGCCCCAGCATTTT. Protein sequence: CASSLSSNQPQHF.